These T cell receptor beta chains were read from a single sample in a study of read filtering for tumor transcriptome and immune sequencing. TCRdb re-called the reads through MiXCR, storing one row per CDR3 protein. Among 37,000 or so distinct CDR3 sequences, around 13% were seen once, and the ten largest hold about 39%. The sample was a population of CD138-negative cells sorted from bone marrow. All receptors derive from a donor at least 40 years old with multiple myeloma. Each CDR3 is given with its conserved first and last residue. A D gene is named only where the DNA matches it firmly. Rows may omit the clone size; those that give it use once, few, many or a size class.

cdr3_nt	cdr3_aa	cdr3_length	v_call	j_call	clone_size	d_call
TGTGCCAGCAGCCCCCTAGGCGGGCCTTACGAGCAGTACTTC	CASSPLGGPYEQYF	14	TRBV7-9	TRBJ2-7	many	NA
TGTGCCATCAGTGAGCCAATCCTACGGAACTATGGCTACACCTTC	CAISEPILRNYGYTF	15	TRBV10-3	TRBJ1-2	many	NA
TGTGCCAGCTCCCAACTGCCAGAGGGGGCTACGGAGAACACTGAAGCTTTCTTT	CASSQLPEGATENTEAFF	18	TRBV18	TRBJ1-1	medium-sized	TRBD1
TGCAGTGCTAGATCGGACGGGGGCAGGCTCTTC	CSARSDGGRLF	11	TRBV20-1	TRBJ2-1	few	NA
TGTGCCAGCAGCTTAGTAAGGTCTAGCGGGAGGGGGACGCTTAGCACAGATACGCAGTATTTT	CASSLVRSSGRGTLSTDTQYF	21	TRBV7-8	TRBJ2-3	NA	TRBD2
TGCGCCAGCAGCCAAGGGTTGGCAGGGATCGAGCAGTACTTC	CASSQGLAGIEQYF	14	TRBV4-1	TRBJ2-7	many	NA
TGTGCCAGCAGCCGACTAGCAGCAGAGACCCAGTACTTC	CASSRLAAETQYF	13	TRBV7-2	TRBJ2-5	NA	TRBD2
TGTGCCAGCAGTTTAAAGGTGCAAGAGACCCAGTACTTC	CASSLKVQETQYF	13	TRBV28	TRBJ2-5	few	NA
TGTGCCAGCAGCTTAGGGGCAGGGGGACGGACTGAAGCTTTCTTT	CASSLGAGGRTEAFF	15	TRBV11-2	TRBJ1-1	NA	TRBD1
TGCGCCAGCAGCCAAGATAGGCAGGGGGTAGCCAAAAACATTCAGTACTTC	CASSQDRQGVAKNIQYF	17	TRBV4-3	TRBJ2-4	many	TRBD1
TGTGCCAGCAGCTTAGGACTATGGACAGGAGAGCAGTACTTC	CASSLGLWTGEQYF	14	TRBV7-2	TRBJ2-7	few	TRBD1
TGTGCCAGCAGTTACGTACAGGGAGCGCCTTACGAGCAGTACTTC	CASSYVQGAPYEQYF	15	TRBV6-5	TRBJ2-7	many	NA
TGTGCCAGCAGCTTGGACAGGACCGACGAGCAGTACTTC	CASSLDRTDEQYF	13	TRBV7-2	TRBJ2-7	many	TRBD1
TGTGCCAGCAGCTTAGGAGGGAGGGGGCTTCAGCCCCAGCATTTT	CASSLGGRGLQPQHF	15	TRBV7-2	TRBJ1-5	many	TRBD1